These T cell receptor beta chains were read from a single sample in a study of T cells and Merkel cell carcinoma outcomes. This table comes from immunoSEQ multiplex PCR, and its TCRdb copy is limited to in-frame clones, with some not included. Of 1,800 or so clones listed, around 90% are singletons. Sequencing was done on a sample of tumor tissue from Merkel cell carcinoma. These receptors were obtained from a human donor with Merkel cell carcinoma. Both conserved end residues are part of each CDR3. D genes are given only for firm matches. Some rows mark clone size as missing; the rest say once, few, many or name a class of expanded clone.

D gene: -; V gene: TRBV30; clone size: -; J gene: TRBJ1-6; CDR3 DNA: TGTGCCTGGACGGCCCAGATCTATAATTCACCCCTCCACTTT; CDR3 protein: CAWTAQIYNSPLHF
D gene: TRBD1; V gene: TRBV11-2; clone size: -; J gene: TRBJ1-6; CDR3 DNA: TGTGCCAGCAGCTTATTTGGGACAGGGGCAATTAGTTCACCCCTCCACTTT; CDR3 protein: CASSLFGTGAISSPLHF
D gene: -; V gene: TRBV29-1; clone size: -; J gene: TRBJ1-1; CDR3 DNA: TGCAGCGTTGATTACGGTTACACTGAAGTTTTCTTT; CDR3 protein: CSVDYGYTEVFF
D gene: -; V gene: TRBV28; clone size: -; J gene: TRBJ2-7; CDR3 DNA: TGTGCCAGCAGTTGGGGCTGGTACGAGCAGTACTTC; CDR3 protein: CASSWGWYEQYF
D gene: -; V gene: TRBV28; clone size: -; J gene: TRBJ1-2; CDR3 DNA: TGTGCCAGCAGTCCCTCTTGGGCGGGCGGCGGCTACACCTTC; CDR3 protein: CASSPSWAGGGYTF
D gene: -; V gene: TRBV19; clone size: -; J gene: TRBJ1-4; CDR3 DNA: TGTGCCAGTAGTATTGGCGGCAGCCTAGGGGAAAAACTGTTTTTT; CDR3 protein: CASSIGGSLGEKLFF
D gene: TRBD1; V gene: TRBV7-9; clone size: -; J gene: TRBJ2-5; CDR3 DNA: TGTGCCAGCAGCTCAAACAGGGGGCTATTAGTCCAAGAGACCCAGTACTTC; CDR3 protein: CASSSNRGLLVQETQYF
D gene: -; V gene: TRBV20-1; clone size: -; J gene: TRBJ1-1; CDR3 DNA: TGCAGTGCTTGGGTCAACACTGAAGCTTTCTTT; CDR3 protein: CSAWVNTEAFF
D gene: -; V gene: TRBV5-6; clone size: -; J gene: TRBJ1-5; CDR3 DNA: TGTGCCAGCAGCTTGTCACAGAGAAATCAGCCCCAGCATTTT; CDR3 protein: CASSLSQRNQPQHF
D gene: -; V gene: TRBV28; clone size: -; J gene: TRBJ1-2; CDR3 DNA: TGTGCCAGCAGTCCAGGGTCATGGGGCTACACCTTC; CDR3 protein: CASSPGSWGYTF
D gene: -; V gene: TRBV9; clone size: -; J gene: TRBJ1-4; CDR3 DNA: TGTGCCAGCAGCGTGACAGCAACTAATGAAAAACTGTTTTTT; CDR3 protein: CASSVTATNEKLFF
D gene: -; V gene: TRBV18; clone size: -; J gene: TRBJ2-7; CDR3 DNA: TGTGCCAGCTCACCACCGAACAGAGTCTACGAGCAGTACTTC; CDR3 protein: CASSPPNRVYEQYF
D gene: -; V gene: TRBV9; clone size: -; J gene: TRBJ2-3; CDR3 DNA: TGTGCCAGCCCCCCGGAGGGGATGATAGATACGCAGTATTTT; CDR3 protein: CASPPEGMIDTQYF
D gene: -; V gene: TRBV11-2; clone size: -; J gene: TRBJ2-5; CDR3 DNA: TGTGCTAGCACCTCAACGAGGGCAGGTGGGGAGATTCAGTACTTC; CDR3 protein: CASTSTRAGGEIQYF
D gene: TRBD1; V gene: TRBV28; clone size: -; J gene: TRBJ1-5; CDR3 DNA: TGTGCCAGCGACGAGACAGGGCTTCAGCCCCAGCATTTT; CDR3 protein: CASDETGLQPQHF
D gene: -; V gene: TRBV13; clone size: -; J gene: TRBJ1-6; CDR3 DNA: TGTGCCAGCAGCGTAAAGTCTCCTGGGCCGGCATCACCCTTCCACTTT; CDR3 protein: CASSVKSPGPASPFHF
D gene: -; V gene: TRBV29-1; clone size: -; J gene: TRBJ2-7; CDR3 DNA: TGCAGCGTCACTAGGGACTACGAGCAGTACTTC; CDR3 protein: CSVTRDYEQYF
D gene: TRBD2; V gene: TRBV5-5; clone size: -; J gene: TRBJ2-3; CDR3 DNA: TGTGCCAGCAGCTTGGTTAGCGGGAGCACTACAGATACGCAGTATTTT; CDR3 protein: CASSLVSGSTTDTQYF
D gene: -; V gene: TRBV11-3; clone size: -; J gene: TRBJ2-6; CDR3 DNA: TGTGCCAGCAGCGGGCCTCGACAAAGTCGGGCCAACGTCCTGACTTTC; CDR3 protein: CASSGPRQSRANVLTF
D gene: TRBD2; V gene: TRBV7-9; clone size: -; J gene: TRBJ2-5; CDR3 DNA: TGTGCCAGCGGGAGGGCCCTGGCTACCACTCAAGAGACCCAGTACTTC; CDR3 protein: CASGRALATTQETQYF
D gene: -; V gene: TRBV6-5; clone size: few; J gene: TRBJ2-6; CDR3 DNA: TGTGCCAGCAGTACACGGGGCTCTGGGGCCAACGTCCTGACTTTC; CDR3 protein: CASSTRGSGANVLTF
D gene: -; V gene: TRBV7-6; clone size: -; J gene: TRBJ2-7; CDR3 DNA: TGTGCCAGCAGGTCTTCGGCTACCCACGAGCAGTACTTC; CDR3 protein: CASRSSATHEQYF
D gene: TRBD2; V gene: TRBV4-1; clone size: -; J gene: TRBJ2-1; CDR3 DNA: TGCGCCAGCAGCCCAGGGTTAGCGGGGAGGAATAAGCAGTTCTTC; CDR3 protein: CASSPGLAGRNKQFF
D gene: -; V gene: TRBV5-6; clone size: -; J gene: TRBJ2-7; CDR3 DNA: TGTGCCAGCAGCTTGGGGGGTACTAGCACCTACGAGCAGTACTTC; CDR3 protein: CASSLGGTSTYEQYF
D gene: -; V gene: TRBV10-3; clone size: once; J gene: TRBJ2-3; CDR3 DNA: TGTGCCATCGGAGACTATACGCAGTATTTT; CDR3 protein: CAIGDYTQYF
D gene: -; V gene: TRBV18; clone size: -; J gene: TRBJ1-2; CDR3 DNA: TGTGCCAGCTCACCGATAGAACAGGGTAGTCGTGCTGGCTACACCTTC; CDR3 protein: CASSPIEQGSRAGYTF
D gene: -; V gene: TRBV7-9; clone size: -; J gene: TRBJ2-7; CDR3 DNA: TGTGCCAGCAGCTTCCCTAGTTTTAACTACGAGCAGTACTTC; CDR3 protein: CASSFPSFNYEQYF
D gene: TRBD1; V gene: TRBV19; clone size: -; J gene: TRBJ2-1; CDR3 DNA: TGTGCCAGTAGTGACAGGGGAGTGGACCCCTACAATGAGCAGTTCTTC; CDR3 protein: CASSDRGVDPYNEQFF
D gene: -; V gene: TRBV4-2; clone size: -; J gene: TRBJ2-2; CDR3 DNA: TGTGCCAGCAGCCAAGCGGTAGTGACCCCAGGCACCGGGGAGCTGTTTTTT; CDR3 protein: CASSQAVVTPGTGELFF
D gene: -; V gene: TRBV11-2; clone size: once; J gene: TRBJ2-7; CDR3 DNA: TGTGCCAGCAGCTTAGAACGCGGGACTGCCTACGAGCAGTACTTC; CDR3 protein: CASSLERGTAYEQYF
D gene: -; V gene: TRBV19; clone size: -; J gene: TRBJ1-5; CDR3 DNA: TGTGCCAGTAGTTCAATGGCATCTAGGGGGCAGCCCCAGCATTTT; CDR3 protein: CASSSMASRGQPQHF
D gene: -; V gene: TRBV11-2; clone size: -; J gene: TRBJ2-5; CDR3 DNA: TGTGCCAGCAGCCCCAAGGATTGGGAGTTGACCCAGTACTTC; CDR3 protein: CASSPKDWELTQYF
D gene: TRBD1; V gene: TRBV5-1; clone size: -; J gene: TRBJ2-3; CDR3 DNA: TGCGCCAGCAGCCGCGTTGGTGGACAGGTGGGGGATACGCAGTATTTT; CDR3 protein: CASSRVGGQVGDTQYF